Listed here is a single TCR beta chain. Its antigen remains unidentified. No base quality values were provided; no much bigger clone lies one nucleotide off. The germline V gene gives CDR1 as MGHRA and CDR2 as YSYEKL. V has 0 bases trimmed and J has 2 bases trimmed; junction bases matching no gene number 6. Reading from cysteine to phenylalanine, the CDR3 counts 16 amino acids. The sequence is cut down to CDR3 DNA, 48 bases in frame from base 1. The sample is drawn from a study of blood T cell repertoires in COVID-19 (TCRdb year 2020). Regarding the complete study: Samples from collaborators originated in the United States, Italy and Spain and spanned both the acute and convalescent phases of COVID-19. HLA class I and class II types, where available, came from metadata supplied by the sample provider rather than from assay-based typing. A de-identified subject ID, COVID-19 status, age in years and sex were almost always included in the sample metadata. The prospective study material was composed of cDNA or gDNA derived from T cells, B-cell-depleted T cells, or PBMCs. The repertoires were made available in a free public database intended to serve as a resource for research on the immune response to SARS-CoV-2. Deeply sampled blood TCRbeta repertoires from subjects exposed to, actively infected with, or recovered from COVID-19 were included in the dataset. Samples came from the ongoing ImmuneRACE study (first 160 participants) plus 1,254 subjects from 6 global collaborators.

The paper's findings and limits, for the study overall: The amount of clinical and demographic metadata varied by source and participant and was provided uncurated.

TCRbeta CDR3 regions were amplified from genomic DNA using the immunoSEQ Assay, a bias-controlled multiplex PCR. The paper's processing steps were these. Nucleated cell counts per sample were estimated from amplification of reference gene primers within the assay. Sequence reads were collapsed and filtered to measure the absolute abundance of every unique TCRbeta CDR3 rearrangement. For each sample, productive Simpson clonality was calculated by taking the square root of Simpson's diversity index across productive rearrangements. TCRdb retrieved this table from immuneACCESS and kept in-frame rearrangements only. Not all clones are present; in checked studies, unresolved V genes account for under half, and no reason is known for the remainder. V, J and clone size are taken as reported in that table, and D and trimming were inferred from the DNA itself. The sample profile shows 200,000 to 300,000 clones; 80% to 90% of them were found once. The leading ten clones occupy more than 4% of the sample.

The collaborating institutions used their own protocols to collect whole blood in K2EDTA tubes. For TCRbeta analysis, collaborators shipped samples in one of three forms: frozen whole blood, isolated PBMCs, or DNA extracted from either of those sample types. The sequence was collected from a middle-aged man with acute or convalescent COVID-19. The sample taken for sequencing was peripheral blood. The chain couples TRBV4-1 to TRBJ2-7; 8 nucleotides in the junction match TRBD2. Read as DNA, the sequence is TGCGCCAGCAGCCAAGATCGGGAAGCGGGGGCCTACGAGCAGTACTTC. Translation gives CASSQDREAGAYEQYF.